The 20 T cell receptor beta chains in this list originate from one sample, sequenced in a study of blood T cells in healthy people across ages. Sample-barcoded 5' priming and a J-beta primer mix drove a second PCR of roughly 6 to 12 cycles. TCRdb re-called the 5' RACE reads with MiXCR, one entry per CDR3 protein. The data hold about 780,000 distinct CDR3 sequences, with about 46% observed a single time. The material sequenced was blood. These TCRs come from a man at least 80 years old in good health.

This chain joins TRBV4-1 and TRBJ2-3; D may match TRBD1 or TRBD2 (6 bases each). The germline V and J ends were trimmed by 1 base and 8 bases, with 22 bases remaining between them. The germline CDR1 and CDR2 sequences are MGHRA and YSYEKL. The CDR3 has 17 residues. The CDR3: CASSQGGRLGGQGTQYF. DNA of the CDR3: TGCGCCAGCAGCCAAGGTGGAAGGCTTGGGGGGCAGGGTACGCAGTATTTT.

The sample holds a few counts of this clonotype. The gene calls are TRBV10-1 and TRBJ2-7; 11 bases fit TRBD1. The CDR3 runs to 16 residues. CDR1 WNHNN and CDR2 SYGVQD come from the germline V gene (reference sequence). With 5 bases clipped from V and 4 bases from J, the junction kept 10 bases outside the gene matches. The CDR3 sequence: CASSYHRDRGLYEQYF. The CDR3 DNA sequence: TGCGCCAGCAGTTACCACCGGGACAGGGGGTTATACGAGCAGTACTTC.

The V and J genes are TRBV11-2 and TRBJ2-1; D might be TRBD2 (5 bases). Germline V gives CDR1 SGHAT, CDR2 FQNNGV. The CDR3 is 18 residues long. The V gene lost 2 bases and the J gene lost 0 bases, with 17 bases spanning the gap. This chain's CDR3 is CASSLRTAGLSSYNEQFF. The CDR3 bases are TGTGCCAGCAGCTTAAGAACGGCGGGCCTAAGCTCCTACAATGAGCAGTTCTTC.

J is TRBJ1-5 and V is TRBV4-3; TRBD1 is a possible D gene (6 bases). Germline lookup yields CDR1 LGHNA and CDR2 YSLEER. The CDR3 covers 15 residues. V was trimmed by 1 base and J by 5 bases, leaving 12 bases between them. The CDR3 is CASSQGGKGDQPQHF. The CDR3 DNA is TGCGCCAGCAGCCAAGGAGGGAAGGGGGATCAGCCCCAGCATTTT.

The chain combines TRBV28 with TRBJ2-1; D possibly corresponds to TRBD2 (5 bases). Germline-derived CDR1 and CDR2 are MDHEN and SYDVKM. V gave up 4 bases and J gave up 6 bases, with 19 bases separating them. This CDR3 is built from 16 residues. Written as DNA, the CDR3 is TGTGCCAGCAGTTGGACCGGCAATCTAGGAGGCAATGAGCAGTTCTTC. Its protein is CASSWTGNLGGNEQFF. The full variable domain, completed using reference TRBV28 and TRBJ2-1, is DVKVTQSSRYLVKRTGEKVFLECVQDMDHENMFWYRQDPGLGLRLIYFSYDVKMKEKGDIPEGYSVSREKKERFSLILESASTNQTSMYLCASSWTGNLGGNEQFFGPGTRLTVL.

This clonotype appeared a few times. This CDR3 is CASSNPGRVSVPEQFF. The CDR3 coding sequence is TGTGCCAGCAGCAACCCGGGAAGGGTATCCGTCCCTGAGCAGTTCTTC. The chain uses TRBV11-1 and TRBJ2-1; possible D gene TRBD2, 5 bases. Germline lookup yields CDR1 SGHAT and CDR2 FQDESV (reference sequence). The CDR3 loop spans 16 amino acids. V lost 5 bases to trimming and J lost 9 bases, with 23 bases between them. Complete variable domain (other parts from reference TRBV11-1 and TRBJ2-1): EAEVAQSPRYKITEKSQAVAFWCDPISGHATLYWYRQILGQGPELLVQFQDESVVDDSQLPKDRFSAERLKGVDSTLKIQPAELGDSAMYLCASSNPGRVSVPEQFFGPGTRLTVL.

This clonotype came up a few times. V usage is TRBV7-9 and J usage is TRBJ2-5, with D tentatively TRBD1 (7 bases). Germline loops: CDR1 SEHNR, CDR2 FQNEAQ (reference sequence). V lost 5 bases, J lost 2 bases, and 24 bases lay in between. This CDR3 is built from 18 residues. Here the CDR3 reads CASSTRQGIRRDQETQYF. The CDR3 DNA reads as TGTGCCAGCAGCACAAGACAGGGAATAAGGAGGGATCAAGAGACCCAGTACTTC.

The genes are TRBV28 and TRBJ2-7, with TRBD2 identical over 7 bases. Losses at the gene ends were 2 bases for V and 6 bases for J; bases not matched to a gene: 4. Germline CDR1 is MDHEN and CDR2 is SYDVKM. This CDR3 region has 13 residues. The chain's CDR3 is CASSLQGGIEQYF. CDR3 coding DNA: TGTGCCAGCAGTTTACAGGGAGGGATCGAGCAGTACTTC.

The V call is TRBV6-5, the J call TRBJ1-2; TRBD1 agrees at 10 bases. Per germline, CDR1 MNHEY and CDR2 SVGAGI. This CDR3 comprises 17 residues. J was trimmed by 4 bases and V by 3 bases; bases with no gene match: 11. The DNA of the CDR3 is TGTGCCAGCAGTTATAAGGGACAGGGGAACTATTTCTATGGCTACACCTTC. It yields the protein CASSYKGQGNYFYGYTF.

CDR3 in DNA: TGTGCCAGCAGTCACCCTAGCGGGAGAGGGAATGAGCAGTTCTTC. Translated: CASSHPSGRGNEQFF. J is TRBJ2-1 and V is TRBV27; 10 nucleotides line up with TRBD2. The V and J ends lost 5 bases and 7 bases, in that order; junction bases with no gene match: 8. Germline V lookup: CDR1 MNHEY, CDR2 SMNVEV (reference sequence). The CDR3 sequence is 15 residues long.

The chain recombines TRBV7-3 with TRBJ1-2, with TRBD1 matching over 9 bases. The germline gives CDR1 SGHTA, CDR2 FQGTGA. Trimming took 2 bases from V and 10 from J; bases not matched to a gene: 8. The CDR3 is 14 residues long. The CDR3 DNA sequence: TGTGCCAGCAGCTTAGCTACGGGACAGGGCGTCTACACCTTC. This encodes CASSLATGQGVYTF.

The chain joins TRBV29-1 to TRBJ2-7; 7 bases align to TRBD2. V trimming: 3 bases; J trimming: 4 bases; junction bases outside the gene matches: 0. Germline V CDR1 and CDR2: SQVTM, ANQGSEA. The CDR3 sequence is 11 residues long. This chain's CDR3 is CSVEREYEQYF. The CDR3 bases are TGCAGCGTTGAGCGGGAGTACGAGCAGTACTTC.

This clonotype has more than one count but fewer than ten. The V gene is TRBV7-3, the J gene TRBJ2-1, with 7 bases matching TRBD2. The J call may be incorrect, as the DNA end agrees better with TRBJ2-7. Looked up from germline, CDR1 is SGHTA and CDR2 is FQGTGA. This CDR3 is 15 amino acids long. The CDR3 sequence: CASSQGLHSYNEQYF. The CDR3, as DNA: TGTGCCAGCAGCCAGGGACTACACTCCTACAATGAGCAGTACTTC.

CDR3 in amino acids: CASSLTDLQPQHF. In nucleotides, the CDR3 is TGTGCCAGCAGCTTAACCGACTTGCAGCCCCAGCATTTT. The V call is TRBV7-2, the J call TRBJ1-5; no clear D. Per the germline V gene, CDR1 is SGHTA and CDR2 is FQGNSA. The CDR3 length is 13 residues. Deletions cut 2 bases from V and 7 bases from J, with 9 bases between.

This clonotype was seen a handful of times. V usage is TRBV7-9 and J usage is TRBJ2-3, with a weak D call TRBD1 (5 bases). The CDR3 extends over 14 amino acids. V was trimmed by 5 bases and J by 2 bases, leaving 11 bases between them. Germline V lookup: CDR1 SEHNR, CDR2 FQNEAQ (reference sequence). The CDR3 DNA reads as TGTGCCAGCAGCGATATGACAGTCACAGATACGCAGTATTTT. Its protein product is CASSDMTVTDTQYF.

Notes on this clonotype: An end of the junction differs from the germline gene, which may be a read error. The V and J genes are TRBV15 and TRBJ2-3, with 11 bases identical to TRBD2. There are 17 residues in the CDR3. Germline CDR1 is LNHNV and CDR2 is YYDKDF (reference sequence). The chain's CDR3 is CTTSRPIAGGPTDTQYF. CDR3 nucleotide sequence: TGTACCACCAGCAGGCCCATAGCGGGAGGGCCGACAGATACGCAGTATTTT.

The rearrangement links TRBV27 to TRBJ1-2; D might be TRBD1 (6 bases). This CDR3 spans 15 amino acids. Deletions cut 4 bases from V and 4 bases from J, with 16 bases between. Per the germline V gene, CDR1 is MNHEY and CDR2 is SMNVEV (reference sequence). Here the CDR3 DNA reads TGTGCCAGCAGTTCCGCCGCGAGGGGGTCCTATGGCTACACCTTC. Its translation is CASSSAARGSYGYTF.

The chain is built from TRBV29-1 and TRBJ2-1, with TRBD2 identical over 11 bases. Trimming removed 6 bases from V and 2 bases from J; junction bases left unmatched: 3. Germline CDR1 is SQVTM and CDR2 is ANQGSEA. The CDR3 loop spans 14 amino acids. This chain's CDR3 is CSVGTSGTYNEQFF. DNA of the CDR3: TGCAGCGTGGGGACTAGCGGAACCTACAATGAGCAGTTCTTC.

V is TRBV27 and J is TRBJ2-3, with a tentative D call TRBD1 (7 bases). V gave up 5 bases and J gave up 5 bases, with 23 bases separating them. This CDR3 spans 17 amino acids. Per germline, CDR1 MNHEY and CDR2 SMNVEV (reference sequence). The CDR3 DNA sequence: TGTGCCAGCAGTAGCGGGCCGGACAAGGGGGCGGAAGATACGCAGTATTTT. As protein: CASSSGPDKGAEDTQYF.

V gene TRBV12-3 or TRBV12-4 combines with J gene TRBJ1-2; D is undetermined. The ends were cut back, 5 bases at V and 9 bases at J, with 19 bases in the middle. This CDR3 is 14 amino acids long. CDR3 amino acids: CASSPSFLEGSYTF. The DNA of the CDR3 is TGTGCCAGCAGTCCGTCGTTTCTCGAAGGGAGCTACACCTTC.